These T cell receptor beta chains were read from a single sample in a study of control samples from healthy donors and cancer patients. The repertoire was sequenced with immunoSEQ multiplex PCR; TCRdb's copy has only in-frame clones and lacks some. The sample holds around 71,000 clones; less than 95% are singletons and the top ten take roughly 1.2%. The sample taken for sequencing was PBMCs. These receptors were taken from a woman aged 45-65 years with colorectal cancer. Both conserved end residues are part of each CDR3. The D gene is left open where the match is weak. Clone size appears in some rows only: once, few, many, or a class for an expanded clone.

>.|14|TRBD1|TRBV19|TRBJ1-5
TGTGCCAGTAGCCCTACAGGGGGCAATCAGCCCCAGCATTTT
CASSPTGGNQPQHF
>.|17|TRBD2|TRBV27|TRBJ2-3
TGTGCCAGCAGTTTAAAGGAGCTAGCGGGGTCCCCAGATACGCAGTATTTT
CASSLKELAGSPDTQYF
>once|13|.|TRBV29-1|TRBJ2-3
TGCAGCGTAGAGAGCAGGGCCACAGATACGCAGTATTTT
CSVESRATDTQYF
>.|12|.|TRBV5-1|TRBJ2-2
TGCGCCAGCAGCTTGAAGACCGGGGAGCTGTTTTTT
CASSLKTGELFF
>.|14|.|TRBV4-1|TRBJ1-2
TGCGCCAGCAGCCCTTCCGATGGGGGATATGGCTACACCTTC
CASSPSDGGYGYTF
>.|13|.|TRBV5-4|TRBJ1-2
TGTGCCAGCAGCCCCGACAGGAACTATGGCTACACCTTC
CASSPDRNYGYTF
>.|13|.|TRBV7-8|TRBJ2-1
TGTGCCAGCAGCTTTTCCCCCTACAATGAGCAGTTCTTC
CASSFSPYNEQFF
>.|15|.|TRBV18|TRBJ1-1
TGTGCCAGCTCACCGGTGCGGGAGAGGTACACTGAAGCTTTCTTT
CASSPVRERYTEAFF
>.|17|.|TRBV2|TRBJ1-5
TGTGCCAGCAGTGTTGGGGTTGCTGGCTATAGCAATCAGCCCCAGCATTTT
CASSVGVAGYSNQPQHF
>once|12|.|TRBV30|TRBJ1-2
TGTGCCTGGTCCAGGGTTAACTATGGCTACACCTTC
CAWSRVNYGYTF
>once|13|.|TRBV5-4|TRBJ1-1
TGTGCCAGCAGCTTCAGGGGTAACACTGAAGCTTTCTTT
CASSFRGNTEAFF
>.|16|TRBD2|TRBV7-6|TRBJ2-2
TGTGCCAGCACCCCGGGACTAGGGGCCAACACCGGGGAGCTGTTTTTT
CASTPGLGANTGELFF
>.|15|.|TRBV7-7|TRBJ2-2
TGTGCCAGCAGTCTGGGGCAGGGGAACACCGGGGAGCTGTTTTTT
CASSLGQGNTGELFF
>.|12|.|TRBV7-9|TRBJ2-3
TGTGCCAGCAGCTCTTCCACAGATACGCAGTATTTT
CASSSSTDTQYF
>.|14|TRBD1|TRBV3-1/TRBV3-2|TRBJ2-7
TGTGCCAGCAGCCTGGACAGGGCCGGAGGCGAGCAGTACTTC
CASSLDRAGGEQYF
>.|17|.|TRBV11-2|TRBJ2-5
TGTGCCAGCAGCTTAGGAGGGGCTCGGGGGGCAGGAGAGACCCAGTACTTC
CASSLGGARGAGETQYF
>.|13|.|TRBV7-2|TRBJ2-5
TGTGCCAGCAGCTTGGGCACCCAAGAGACCCAGTACTTC
CASSLGTQETQYF
>.|15|.|TRBV9|TRBJ1-1
TGTGCCAGCAGCGGAGGGGGGCAGCGCCACACTGAAGCTTTCTTT
CASSGGGQRHTEAFF
>few|14|TRBD1|TRBV3-1/TRBV3-2|TRBJ1-4
TGTGCCAGCAGCCAGGGACAGAGTAATGAAAAACTGTTTTTT
CASSQGQSNEKLFF
>.|13|TRBD1|TRBV29-1|TRBJ2-2
TGCAGCGGAGGGACAGCCAACACCGGGGAGCTGTTTTTT
CSGGTANTGELFF
>.|14|.|TRBV2|TRBJ2-2
TGTGCCAGCAGTGAAAGTCCATACACCGGGGAGCTGTTTTTT
CASSESPYTGELFF
>.|8|.|TRBV29-1|TRBJ1-2
TGCAGCGATGATGGCTACACCTTC
CSDDGYTF
>.|13|.|TRBV27|TRBJ2-1
TGTGCCAGCAGTTTATCCCCCAACAATGAGCAGTTCTTC
CASSLSPNNEQFF
>.|12|TRBD1|TRBV30|TRBJ2-7
TGTGCCTGGAACAGGGGGCTGGGTGAGCAGTACTTC
CAWNRGLGEQYF
>.|15|TRBD1|TRBV5-6|TRBJ2-5
TGTGCCAGCAGCTTCCGGACAGGGCTGGGAGAGACCCAGTACTTC
CASSFRTGLGETQYF
>.|14|.|TRBV28|TRBJ2-1
TGTGCCAGCAGTCTAGATACTAGTCTCGATGAGCAGTTCTTC
CASSLDTSLDEQFF
>.|12|.|TRBV20-1|TRBJ1-1
TGCAGTGCTAGTGAAGGGAGTCTTGAAGCTTTCTTT
CSASEGSLEAFF
>.|19|TRBD1|TRBV5-6|TRBJ1-4
TGTGCCAGCAGCTTGCTGGGACAGGGGGCGCGACGGTCTAATGAAAAACTGTTTTTT
CASSLLGQGARRSNEKLFF
>.|15|.|TRBV19|TRBJ1-3
TGTGCCAGTAGTACCCAGGGACTCTCTGGAAACACCATATATTTT
CASSTQGLSGNTIYF
>.|17|.|TRBV5-1|TRBJ1-2
TGCGCCAGCAGCTCTACGCCTTCCGGGACGGACTACTATGGCTACACCTTC
CASSSTPSGTDYYGYTF
>.|13|.|TRBV30|TRBJ1-6
TGTGCCTGGAGTATACTCACTGGTTCACCCCTCCACTTT
CAWSILTGSPLHF
>.|15|.|TRBV30|TRBJ1-1
TGTGCCTGGAGTGTAGGCCGGTCGTGGGACACTGAAGCTTTCTTT
CAWSVGRSWDTEAFF
>few|16|.|TRBV27|TRBJ2-2
TGTGCCAGCAGTTCGATACCCAGGGTAAACACCGGGGAGCTGTTTTTT
CASSSIPRVNTGELFF
>.|13|.|TRBV10-3|TRBJ1-2
TGTGCCATCAGTGTTGACACCTCCTATGGCTACACCTTC
CAISVDTSYGYTF
>.|14|.|TRBV19|TRBJ2-5
TGTGCCAGTAGTGCCCCATGGGCCCCAGAGACCCAGTACTTC
CASSAPWAPETQYF
>.|15|.|TRBV5-1|TRBJ1-6
TGCGCCAGCAGCTTACAAACAGGGTCACACTCACCCCTCCACTTT
CASSLQTGSHSPLHF
>.|15|.|TRBV5-5|TRBJ2-3
TGTGCCAGCAGCTCCCTCGTAGGACCGACAGATACGCAGTATTTT
CASSSLVGPTDTQYF
>.|15|TRBD2|TRBV5-1|TRBJ2-7
TGCGCCAGCAGCCCACAAGGGACTAGCGGGGGCGAGCAGTACTTC
CASSPQGTSGGEQYF
>.|16|TRBD2|TRBV2|TRBJ2-5
TGTGCCAGCAGTGAAATTGCGGGGGGGGTCCCAGAGACCCAGTACTTC
CASSEIAGGVPETQYF
>.|15|.|TRBV19|TRBJ1-6
TGTGCCAGTAGTATAGATCCTAGGGGGAATTCACCCCTCCACTTT
CASSIDPRGNSPLHF
>once|12|.|TRBV28|TRBJ2-5
TGTGCCAGCAGTTCTGGGGGAGAGACCCAGTACTTC
CASSSGGETQYF
>.|18|TRBD2|TRBV19|TRBJ2-6
TGTGCCAGTTCTGGAGGCCTAGCGGGGCTCTCTGGGGCCAACGTCCTGACTTTC
CASSGGLAGLSGANVLTF
>.|14|.|TRBV5-4|TRBJ1-1
TGTGCCAGCAGGGGCTTGAACGACGACACTGAAGCTTTCTTT
CASRGLNDDTEAFF
>.|16|TRBD1|TRBV7-8|TRBJ2-3
TGTGCCAGCAGCCCGCGGGACAGGGGGGGCACAGATACGCAGTATTTT
CASSPRDRGGTDTQYF
>.|14|.|TRBV2|TRBJ1-2
TGTGCCAGCAGTGAAGCGCTAGGGGCGTATGGCTACACCTTC
CASSEALGAYGYTF